This entry lists 9 T cell receptor beta chains sequenced from one sample in a study of T cell responses to AZD1222 COVID-19 vaccine. The repertoire was sequenced with immunoSEQ multiplex PCR; TCRdb's copy has only in-frame clones and lacks some. Here the sample spans approximately 84,000 clones, around 82% being singletons. Sequences were derived from peripheral blood, sampled 28 days after the second AZD1222 dose. Receptors originate from an adult who received the AZD1222 COVID-19 vaccine.

The V call is TRBV7-9, the J call TRBJ2-2, with TRBD1 matching over 9 bases. Germline V lookup: CDR1 SEHNR, CDR2 FQNEAQ (reference sequence). The V gene end was trimmed by 0 bases and the J gene end by 5 bases; junction bases not matched to a gene: 10. This CDR3 is built from 18 residues. DNA of the CDR3: TGTGCCAGCAGCTTAGCTCTCTCGGGACAGGGAGGGACCGGGGAGCTGTTTTTT. This codes for CASSLALSGQGGTGELFF. Complete variable domain (other parts from reference TRBV7-9 and TRBJ2-2): DTGVSQNPRHKITKRGQNVTFRCDPISEHNRLYWYRQTLGQGPEFLTYFQNEAQLEKSRLLSDRFSAERPKGSFSTLEIQRTEQGDSAMYLCASSLALSGQGGTGELFFGEGSRLTVL.

In DNA form, the CDR3 reads TGTGCCAGCAGTAGCGGAGCCGGGGGAGCAACTAATGAAAAACTGTTTTTT. Translation: CASSSGAGGATNEKLFF. J is TRBJ1-4 and V is TRBV2, with D tentatively TRBD1 (5 bases). Germline assignment: CDR1 SNHLY and CDR2 FYNNEI. This CDR3 has 17 residues. Trimming removed 5 bases from V and 0 bases from J, with 16 bases in between.

The chain uses TRBV6-5 and TRBJ1-2, with 8 bases matching TRBD1. This CDR3 comprises 14 residues. Per the germline V gene, CDR1 is MNHEY and CDR2 is SVGAGI. V dropped 2 bases and J dropped 7; count of bases not matched to a gene: 6. The CDR3 DNA reads TGTGCCAGCAGTTACGAGGACAGGGTTTCTGGCTACACCTTC. It specifies CASSYEDRVSGYTF.

The chain combines TRBV19 with TRBJ2-1, with 8 nucleotides matching TRBD2. Germline CDR1 is LNHDA and CDR2 is SQIVND (reference sequence). The J segment lost 0 bases and the V segment lost 1 base, leaving 5 bases of the junction unmatched. CDR3 length: 17 amino acids. The chain's CDR3 is CASSIASLAASYNEQFF. The CDR3 bases are TGTGCCAGTAGTATAGCATCACTAGCGGCCTCCTACAATGAGCAGTTCTTC.

V usage is TRBV6-2 or TRBV6-3 and J usage is TRBJ2-7; possible D gene TRBD1, 5 bases. CDR1 is MNHEY, CDR2 SVGEGT, per germline. This CDR3 contains 17 residues. V was clipped by 0 bases and J by 5 bases, with 20 bases between them. CDR3 in amino acids: CASSYSKRVRVPHEQYF. CDR3 coding DNA: TGTGCCAGCAGTTACTCGAAACGAGTCAGGGTTCCCCACGAGCAGTACTTC.

This chain connects TRBV27 to TRBJ1-4, with D tentatively TRBD1 (5 bases). Germline V gene data show CDR1 as MNHEY and CDR2 as SMNVEV (reference sequence). The length of the CDR3 is 16 residues. Trimming stripped 0 bases from V and 7 bases from J, with 15 bases between. The CDR3: CASSLSVGGRGEKLFF. The CDR3 region has the DNA TGTGCCAGCAGTTTATCGGTGGGAGGGAGGGGTGAAAAACTGTTTTTT.

This rearrangement joins TRBV12-3 or TRBV12-4 to TRBJ1-4; no clear D gene. The CDR3 is 13 amino acids. Trimming pared 3 bases from V and 10 bases from J, leaving 12 bases between. CDR3 nucleotides: TGTGCCAGCAGTTTGGCTCTGGACGGAAAACTGTTTTTT. It codes for CASSLALDGKLFF.

This chain uses TRBV7-2 with TRBJ2-7; the match to TRBD2 covers 8 bases. The CDR3 covers 15 residues. Germline CDR1 reads SGHTA; CDR2 reads FQGNSA. J lost 5 bases, V lost 8 bases, and 14 bases had no gene match. CDR3 amino acids: CASRGDAGGSDEQYF. CDR3 sequence (DNA): TGTGCCAGCCGGGGCGACGCGGGAGGCTCGGACGAGCAGTACTTC.

This clone occurred once. The CDR3 region has the DNA TGTGCCAGCAGCCAAGAGAGGGGAGGTGGCTACACCTTC. It specifies CASSQERGGGYTF. The chain has TRBV3-1 (or the pseudogene TRBV3-2) and TRBJ1-2; D is perhaps TRBD1 (5 bases). V was clipped by 0 bases and J by 7 bases, with 9 bases between them. This CDR3 comprises 13 residues. CDR1 LGHDT and CDR2 YNNKEL come from the germline V gene (reference sequence).